This T cell receptor beta chain was sequenced during a study of spatial heterogeneity in lung cancer. Study-level information: The average appearance count of each unique TCR and UMI combination in raw reads was more than 9.5.

This clonotype was seen only a few times. Trimming took 6 bases from V and 0 from J, leaving 20 bases between them. This CDR3 contains 17 residues. Germline V gene sequence: CDR1 SGDLS, CDR2 YYNGEE. Time point specified: blood at routine non-recurrence follow-up after resection. Whole RNA obtained from tumor, nontumor lung or frozen PBMC underwent sequencing without sorting. TCRdb processed the 5' RACE reads anew with MiXCR; each CDR3 protein has one entry. The table lists about 94,000 distinct CDR3 sequences, approximately 19% of them singletons. This specimen consisted of PBMCs, obtained at follow-up. This TCR derives from a male donor with early-stage non-small cell lung cancer. The gene calls are TRBV9 and TRBJ2-3; D is tentatively TRBD1 or TRBD2 (5 bases each). The CDR3 region is CASTSGPAEVSTDTQYF. The CDR3 DNA reads as TGTGCCAGCACCTCAGGGCCAGCGGAGGTTAGCACAGATACGCAGTATTTT.